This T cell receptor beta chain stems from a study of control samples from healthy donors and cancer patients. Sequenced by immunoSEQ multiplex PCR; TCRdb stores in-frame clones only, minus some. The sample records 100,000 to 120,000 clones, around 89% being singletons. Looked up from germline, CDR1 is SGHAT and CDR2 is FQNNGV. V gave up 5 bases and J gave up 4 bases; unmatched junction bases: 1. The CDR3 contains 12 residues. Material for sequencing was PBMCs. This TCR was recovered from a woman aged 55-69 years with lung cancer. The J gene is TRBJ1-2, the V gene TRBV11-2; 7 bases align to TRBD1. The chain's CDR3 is CASSPGGYGYTF. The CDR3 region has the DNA TGTGCCAGCAGCCCAGGGGGCTATGGCTACACCTTC.